The 21 T cell receptor beta chains reported below all come from one sample, sequenced in a study of cytomegalovirus exposure and HLA in healthy donors. The study ran its PCR with 60 Vbeta and 13 Jbeta primers. Data came from immunoSEQ multiplex PCR; TCRdb stores just in-frame clones and leaves some out. The table records under 200,000 clones, about nine tenths of them present only once. The sequencing sample was made of PBMCs. The receptors here all came from a boy aged 2 to 10 in good health and CMV-seronegative.

V gene TRBV29-1 combines with J gene TRBJ1-1; the D is unclear. Germline V gene data show CDR1 as SQVTM and CDR2 as ANQGSEA. V lost 3 bases and J lost 1, with 18 bases in between. The CDR3 is made up of 16 amino acids. CDR3 sequence reads: CSVDLGSMSRNTEAFF. Written as DNA, the CDR3 is TGCAGCGTTGATCTGGGGAGTATGAGTCGGAACACTGAAGCTTTCTTT. The variable domain in full, completed from reference TRBV29-1 and TRBJ1-1, reads SAVISQKPSRDICQRGTSLTIQCQVDSQVTMMFWYRQQPGQSLTLIATANQGSEATYESGFVIDKFPISRPNLTFSTLTVSNMSPEDSSIYLCSVDLGSMSRNTEAFFGQGTRLTVV.

This clone was seen once. The chain links TRBV30 to TRBJ1-4; no clear D gene. The CDR3 extends over 10 amino acids. The germline gives CDR1 GTSNPN, CDR2 SVGIG (reference sequence). V was cut by 8 bases and J by 8 bases, with 9 bases left in between. The CDR3 reads CAVLGEKLFF. In DNA form, the CDR3 reads TGTGCCGTACTAGGGGAAAAACTGTTTTTT.

V and J are TRBV29-1 and TRBJ2-5; D is possibly TRBD1 (8 bases). The CDR3 sequence is 14 residues long. Between the trimmed V and J ends, which lost 7 bases and 5 bases, there was a span of 20 bases. Germline V gives CDR1 SQVTM, CDR2 ANQGSEA. CDR3 DNA: TGCAGCGGGGGAGGGCAGGGGGCTTGGGAGACCCAGTACTTC. It translates to CSGGGQGAWETQYF.

V usage is TRBV28 and J usage is TRBJ1-1; the D is unclear. The germline V gene encodes CDR1 MDHEN and CDR2 SYDVKM. The CDR3 spans 15 residues. Trimming pared 3 bases from V and 2 bases from J, leaving 13 bases between. CDR3 in DNA: TGTGCCAGCAGTTTTGTACAGCCGAGCAACACTGAAGCTTTCTTT. This translates into CASSFVQPSNTEAFF.

The chain is built from TRBV15 and TRBJ2-6; D is unresolved. Germline CDR1 LNHNV, CDR2 YYDKDF (reference sequence). Trimming took off 0 bases at V and 4 bases at J, with 7 bases between the two ends. CDR3 length equals 15 residues. This CDR3 reads CATSRDLEGANVLTF. The CDR3 coding sequence is TGTGCCACCAGCAGAGACTTGGAGGGGGCCAACGTCCTGACTTTC.

The chain is built from TRBV9 and TRBJ1-1; D uncertain. The germline CDR1 and CDR2 sequences are SGDLS and YYNGEE. Trimming removed 5 bases at V and 3 bases at J, with 14 bases between. The CDR3 has 14 residues. CDR3 sequence: CASRRAGSDTEAFF. CDR3 DNA sequence: TGTGCCAGCAGGCGGGCAGGATCAGACACTGAAGCTTTCTTT.

The chain joins TRBV30 to TRBJ1-5; tentative D call: TRBD1 (6 bases). CDR3 length: 13 amino acids. Trimming removed 7 bases at V and 6 bases at J, with 16 bases between. In germline, CDR1 is GTSNPN, CDR2 SVGIG (reference sequence). The CDR3 here is CASSKDRAQPQHF. CDR3 DNA sequence: TGTGCCTCGTCCAAGGACAGAGCTCAGCCCCAGCATTTT. The complete variable domain, with remaining parts taken from reference TRBV30 and TRBJ1-5, reads SQTIHQWPATLVQPVGSPLSLECTVEGTSNPNLYWYRQAAGRGLQLLFYSVGIGQISSEVPQNLSASRPQDRQFILSSKKLLLSDSGFYLCASSKDRAQPQHFGDGTRLSIL.

The chain joins TRBV7-6 to TRBJ2-2; TRBD1 agrees at 7 bases. CDR3 length equals 17 residues. CDR1 is SGHVS, CDR2 FNYEAQ, per germline. Germline trimming cut 4 bases from V and 4 bases from J; bases unmatched to any gene: 12. This chain's CDR3 is CASSSPRQGRGTGELFF. The CDR3, as DNA: TGTGCCAGCAGCTCCCCGAGACAGGGTAGGGGCACCGGGGAGCTGTTTTTT.

The chain carries TRBV28 and TRBJ2-7, with D perhaps matching TRBD2 (6 bases). The CDR3 is made up of 14 amino acids. V lost 6 bases and J 4 bases, leaving 16 bases between the germline ends. Germline-derived CDR1 and CDR2 are MDHEN and SYDVKM. The CDR3 sequence: CASSWIADTYEQYF. The CDR3 DNA reads as TGTGCCAGCAGCTGGATAGCGGATACTTACGAGCAGTACTTC.

This sequence joins TRBV6-5 and TRBJ1-2, with TRBD1 as a possible D gene (5 bases). Trimming removed 4 bases from V and 4 bases from J, with 10 bases in between. Germline V gene lookup returns CDR1 MNHEY and CDR2 SVGAGI. The CDR3 has 13 residues. The CDR3 here is CASSFDRFYGYTF. The CDR3 coding sequence is TGTGCCAGCAGTTTTGACAGATTCTATGGCTACACCTTC.

This clone was recorded a few times. J is TRBJ2-1 and V is TRBV7-9; 11 bases are a match to TRBD2. J gave up 10 bases and V 5 bases, and 10 bases lay outside the gene matches. Germline V gene lookup returns CDR1 SEHNR and CDR2 FQNEAQ (reference sequence). The CDR3 has 15 amino acids. The CDR3: CASSTWTSGRREQFF. Written as DNA, the CDR3 is TGTGCCAGCAGCACTTGGACTAGCGGGCGTCGAGAGCAGTTCTTC.

The CDR3 sequence: CASSFSQNTEAFF. The CDR3 DNA sequence: TGCGCCAGCAGCTTTAGCCAGAACACTGAAGCTTTCTTT. The rearrangement links TRBV5-1 to TRBJ1-1, with D unclear. Germline lookup yields CDR1 SGHRS and CDR2 YFSETQ. The CDR3 contains 13 residues. With 2 bases removed from V and 1 base from J, the gap between germline ends came to 6 bases.

The rearrangement links TRBV2 to TRBJ2-2; D possibly corresponds to TRBD2 (6 bases). The germline gives CDR1 SNHLY, CDR2 FYNNEI. The CDR3 has 16 amino acids. Trimming took off 8 bases at V and 4 bases at J, with 20 bases between the two ends. CDR3 in DNA: TGTGCCAGCCGACCGTCCCAGCGGGTCCTCACCGGGGAGCTGTTTTTT. Translating gives CASRPSQRVLTGELFF.

The rearrangement joins TRBV5-1 to TRBJ2-2; 10 bases align to TRBD2. Germline trimming cut 1 base from V and 0 bases from J; bases unmatched to any gene: 3. From germline, CDR1 is SGHRS and CDR2 YFSETQ. The CDR3 has 17 residues. The CDR3 is CASSLLAGVANTGELFF. Written as DNA, the CDR3 is TGCGCCAGCAGCTTGCTAGCGGGGGTCGCGAACACCGGGGAGCTGTTTTTT.

This clone occurred a few times. The rearrangement joins TRBV5-8 to TRBJ2-3; 12 bases agree with TRBD2. Looked up from germline, CDR1 is SGHTS and CDR2 is YDEGEE. This CDR3 has 15 amino acids. The V gene end was trimmed by 5 bases and the J gene end by 5 bases; junction bases not matched to a gene: 6. This CDR3 is CASRRGLAGRDTQYF. CDR3 DNA: TGTGCCAGCAGGAGAGGACTAGCGGGGCGAGATACGCAGTATTTT.

The chain joins TRBV6-1 to TRBJ1-5, with no clear D. The germline CDR1 and CDR2 sequences are MNHNS and SASEGT. This CDR3 spans 15 amino acids. The ends were cut back, 6 bases at V and 2 bases at J, with 14 bases in the middle. DNA for the CDR3: TGTGCCAGCAGCCCCGTGTCTAGTGGCAATCAGCCCCAGCATTTT. This encodes CASSPVSSGNQPQHF.

V and J are TRBV6-1 and TRBJ1-6; perhaps TRBD1 as D (6 bases). The CDR3 loop spans 16 amino acids. Germline assignment: CDR1 MNHNS and CDR2 SASEGT. Deletions cut 2 bases from V and 8 bases from J, with 16 bases between. CDR3 amino acids: CASSEFWGQVDSPLHF. The CDR3, as DNA: TGTGCCAGCAGTGAATTCTGGGGGCAGGTGGATTCACCCCTCCACTTT.

This clone was detected only once. This rearrangement joins TRBV9 to TRBJ1-4; no firm D call. Germline V gene lookup returns CDR1 SGDLS and CDR2 YYNGEE. This CDR3 spans 15 amino acids. V lost 0 bases and J lost 7, with 13 bases in between. Here the CDR3 reads CASSVARGLGEKLFF. The CDR3 bases are TGTGCCAGCAGCGTAGCTCGGGGTCTGGGTGAAAAACTGTTTTTT. The full variable domain, completed using reference TRBV9 and TRBJ1-4, is DSGVTQTPKHLITATGQRVTLRCSPRSGDLSVYWYQQSLDQGLQFLIQYYNGEERAKGNILERFSAQQFPDLHSELNLSSLELGDSALYFCASSVARGLGEKLFFGSGTQLSVL.

Here the CDR3 reads CASSEAAGDYEQYF. Here the CDR3 DNA reads TGTGCCAGCAGTGAAGCGGCGGGAGACTACGAGCAGTACTTC. V is TRBV6-1 and J is TRBJ2-7; 7 nucleotides line up with TRBD2. The ends lost 0 bases at V and 3 bases at J; junction bases unmatched: 2. The length of the CDR3 is 14 residues. Germline loops: CDR1 MNHNS, CDR2 SASEGT.

The rearrangement joins TRBV27 to TRBJ2-2; the match to TRBD1 covers 7 bases. With V trimmed by 6 bases and J by 1 base, 8 bases remained unmatched. The CDR3 contains 16 residues. Germline lookup yields CDR1 MNHEY and CDR2 SMNVEV (reference sequence). The CDR3 DNA follows: TGTGCCAGCAGGCGAACCGGGACAGTGAACACCGGGGAGCTGTTTTTT. Translating gives CASRRTGTVNTGELFF.

The chain employs TRBV10-3 and TRBJ2-1, with TRBD2 identical over 12 bases. The germline gives CDR1 ENHRY, CDR2 SYGVKD. This CDR3 region has 16 residues. Trimming at V came to 2 bases and at J to 15 bases, leaving 14 bases not matched to a gene. The chain's CDR3 is CAISETPSGASGRVFF. The CDR3, as DNA: TGTGCCATCAGTGAGACCCCCTCAGGGGCTAGCGGGAGGGTGTTCTTC.